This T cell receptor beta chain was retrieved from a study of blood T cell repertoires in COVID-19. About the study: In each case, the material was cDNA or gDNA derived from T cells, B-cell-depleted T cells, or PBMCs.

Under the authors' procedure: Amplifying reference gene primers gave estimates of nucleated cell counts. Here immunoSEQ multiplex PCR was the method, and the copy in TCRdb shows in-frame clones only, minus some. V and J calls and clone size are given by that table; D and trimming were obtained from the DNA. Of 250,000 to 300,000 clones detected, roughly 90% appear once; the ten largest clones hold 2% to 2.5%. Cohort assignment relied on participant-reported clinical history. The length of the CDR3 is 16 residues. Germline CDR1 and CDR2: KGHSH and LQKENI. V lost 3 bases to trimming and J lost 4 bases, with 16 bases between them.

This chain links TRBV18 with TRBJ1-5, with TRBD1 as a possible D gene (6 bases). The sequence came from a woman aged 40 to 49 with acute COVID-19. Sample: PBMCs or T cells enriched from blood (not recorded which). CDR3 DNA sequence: TGTGCCAGCTCACCTTCGGGGACACTGATTAATCAGCCCCAGCATTTT. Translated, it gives CASSPSGTLINQPQHF.